This T cell receptor (beta chain) was obtained from a study of shared clonotypes between healthy human individuals. CDR3 size: 15 residues. Germline V CDR1 and CDR2: SGHRS, YFSETQ. V was clipped by 5 bases and J by 0 bases, with 14 bases between them. Some clones are missing from TCRdb's copy, which holds only in-frame ones; the method was immunoSEQ multiplex PCR. Of about 650,000 clones in the sample, around 95% were seen once. The naive CD8 fraction comprised CD45RO-negative cells positively selected for CCR7 and excluded terminally differentiated effector memory CD45RA+ cells. The sequenced sample consisted of naive CD8+ T cells sorted from blood. This rearrangement joins TRBV5-1 to TRBJ2-5, with D possibly called TRBD1 or TRBD2 (5 bases each). The source is a woman in her twenties or thirties in good health. This CDR3 reads CASSKTRGDQETQYF. CDR3 nucleotide sequence: TGCGCCAGCAGTAAAACTCGAGGGGACCAAGAGACCCAGTACTTC.